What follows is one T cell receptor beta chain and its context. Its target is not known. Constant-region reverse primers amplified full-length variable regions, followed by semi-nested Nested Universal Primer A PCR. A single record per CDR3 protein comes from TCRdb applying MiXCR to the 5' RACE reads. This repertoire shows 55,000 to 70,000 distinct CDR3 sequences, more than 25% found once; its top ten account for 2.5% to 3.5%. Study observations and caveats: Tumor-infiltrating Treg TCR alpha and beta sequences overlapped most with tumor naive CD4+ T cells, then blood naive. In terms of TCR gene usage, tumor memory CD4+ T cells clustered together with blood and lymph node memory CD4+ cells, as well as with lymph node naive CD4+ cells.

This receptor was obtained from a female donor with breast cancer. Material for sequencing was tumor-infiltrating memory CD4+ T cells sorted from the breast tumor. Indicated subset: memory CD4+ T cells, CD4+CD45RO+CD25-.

The CDR3 reads CASSEQRNEKLFF. The CDR3 DNA reads TGTGCCAGCAGTGAACAGCGTAATGAAAAACTGTTTTTT. V is TRBV2 and J is TRBJ1-4; D ambiguous. This CDR3 contains 13 residues. V lost 2 bases and J 4 bases, leaving 5 bases between the germline ends. The V gene's germline CDR1 is SNHLY and CDR2 FYNNEI.